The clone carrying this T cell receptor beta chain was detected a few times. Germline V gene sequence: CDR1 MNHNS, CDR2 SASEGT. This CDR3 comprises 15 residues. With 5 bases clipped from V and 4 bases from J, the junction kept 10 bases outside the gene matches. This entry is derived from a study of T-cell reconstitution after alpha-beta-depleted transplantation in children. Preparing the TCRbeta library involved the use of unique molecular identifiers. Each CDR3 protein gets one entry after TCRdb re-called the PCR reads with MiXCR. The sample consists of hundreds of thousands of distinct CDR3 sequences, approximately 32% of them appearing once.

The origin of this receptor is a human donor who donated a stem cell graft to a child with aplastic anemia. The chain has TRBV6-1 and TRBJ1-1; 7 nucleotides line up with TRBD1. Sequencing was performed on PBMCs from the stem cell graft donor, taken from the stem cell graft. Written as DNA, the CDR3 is TGTGCCAGCAGTCCCCGACAGGGCCGGGTCACTGAAGCTTTCTTT. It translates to CASSPRQGRVTEAFF.